A selection of T cell receptor beta chains follows, all from one sample in a study of beta chain features in type 1 diabetes. The data were produced by immunoSEQ multiplex PCR, yet TCRdb's version contains in-frame clones alone and is incomplete. The sample consists of hundreds of thousands of clones, about 14% of them appearing once. Material: naive CD4+ T cells from blood. These receptors all stem from a man aged 18 to 35 with type 1 diabetes. Each CDR3 is given with its conserved first and last residue. The D gene is left open where the match is weak. Expanded clones get a size class; other rows say once, few or many, or leave the size out.

size	V	D	J	DNA	CDR3
.	TRBV27	.	TRBJ1-4	TGTGCCACCCGTAGGACACCTGAAAAACTGTTTTTT	CATRRTPEKLFF
few	TRBV18	TRBD2	TRBJ2-5	TGTGCCAGCTCAACGGGACTAGGGCAAGAGACCCAGTACTTC	CASSTGLGQETQYF
few	TRBV30	TRBD1	TRBJ2-6	TGTGCCTGGAGTGTAGGGACAGGGTACTCTGGGGCCAACGTCCTGACTTTC	CAWSVGTGYSGANVLTF
.	TRBV19	TRBD2	TRBJ2-3	TGTGCCAGTAGTACAGGACTAGCGGGAGTAACAGATACGCAGTATTTT	CASSTGLAGVTDTQYF
few	TRBV30	TRBD1	TRBJ2-3	TGTGCCCGAAAACCCCGGACAGGGGGTACAGATACGCAGTATTTT	CARKPRTGGTDTQYF
few	TRBV6-5	.	TRBJ2-3	TGTGCCAGCAGCCGACAGGGAGGGTCAGATACGCAGTATTTT	CASSRQGGSDTQYF
few	TRBV7-9	.	TRBJ2-1	TGTGCCAGCAGCAGATACGCCGCGGACAACCTGGGTGATGAGCAGTTCTTC	CASSRYAADNLGDEQFF
.	TRBV5-1	.	TRBJ1-1	TGCGCCAGCAGCTCCGGGTCCGCCCCAACGGCCAGGATGAGAGCTTTCTTT	CASSSGSAPTARMRAFF
.	TRBV7-9	.	TRBJ2-1	TGTGCCAGCAGCCCTTTGAAGTTCTTC	CASSPLKFF
.	TRBV27	TRBD1	TRBJ1-5	TGTGCCAGCAGTTTGTTGGGACAGCATCAGCCCCAGCATTTT	CASSLLGQHQPQHF
.	TRBV7-8	.	TRBJ1-2	TGTGCCAGCAGCTTAGCGATTTCAGGCTATGGCTACACCTTC	CASSLAISGYGYTF
once	TRBV2	TRBD1	TRBJ2-2	TGTGCCAGCAGGCTACAGGGGAACGCGGTCACCGGGGAGCTGTTTTTT	CASRLQGNAVTGELFF